The 32 T cell receptor beta chains given below trace back to one sample, sequenced in a study of cytomegalovirus exposure and HLA in healthy donors. A multiplex PCR was run with 60 Vbeta primers and 13 Jbeta primers. Repertoires were generated with immunoSEQ multiplex PCR, while TCRdb's copy carries only in-frame clones and drops some. The data show about 90,000 clones, around 62% seen once. Sequences were obtained from PBMCs. The receptors derive from a woman between 25 and 40 years old in good health and CMV-seropositive.

Note on this clone: The sample holds other DNA sequences that translate to the same CDR3. The chain is built from TRBV12-5 and TRBJ1-1, with a tentative D call TRBD1 (6 bases). Per the germline V gene, CDR1 is LGHNT and CDR2 is FRNRAP. This CDR3 has 13 amino acids. Trimming pared 2 bases from V and 4 bases from J, leaving 8 bases between. The CDR3 reads CASGLRGGTEAFF. The CDR3 nucleotides are TGTGCTAGTGGTTTGAGGGGGGGCACTGAAGCTTTCTTT.

Points on this clone: It is unclear where the CDR3 begins or ends on the DNA, so no DNA is shown, and the CDR3 is as TCRdb lists it. This rearrangement joins TRBV10-2 to TRBJ1-1. The germline gives CDR1 WSHSY, CDR2 SAAADI. The CDR3 totals 14 residues, both ends included. The CDR3 sequence is CASILVAGNTEAFF.

J is TRBJ1-6 and V is TRBV4-1; D is unresolved. There are 15 residues in the CDR3. Deletions cut 7 bases from V and 7 bases from J, with 17 bases between. CDR1 and CDR2 (germline): MGHRA, YSYEKL. CDR3 DNA sequence: TGCGCCAGCACCGCCGGGTTAAGTCCCAATTCACCCCTCCACTTT. Translation: CASTAGLSPNSPLHF.

This clone was observed a handful of times. The chain links TRBV5-4 to TRBJ1-2; 7 bases line up with TRBD1. Looked up from germline, CDR1 is SGHNT and CDR2 is YYREEE (reference sequence). The CDR3 is made up of 17 amino acids. The V gene end was trimmed by 4 bases and the J gene end by 8 bases; junction bases not matched to a gene: 20. The CDR3 reads CASSPPGATGDLGGYTF. The CDR3 nucleotides are TGTGCCAGCAGCCCTCCGGGGGCTACAGGGGATTTGGGCGGCTACACCTTC.

The chain joins TRBV7-9 to TRBJ2-7, with 13 bases aligning to TRBD2. The CDR3 covers 16 residues. The junction had 11 bases not matched to a gene; V was cut back by 5 bases and J by 7 bases. CDR1 SEHNR and CDR2 FQNEAQ come from the germline V gene (reference sequence). The CDR3 spells CASSMGTSGNYLEQYF. The CDR3, as DNA: TGTGCCAGCAGCATGGGGACTAGCGGGAACTATTTGGAGCAGTACTTC.

This rearrangement joins TRBV28 to TRBJ2-7, with D tentatively TRBD2 (6 bases). CDR1 and CDR2 (germline): MDHEN, SYDVKM. The V end lost 3 bases, the J end lost 2 bases, and 14 bases lay between the germline ends. This CDR3 is built from 15 residues. CDR3 coding DNA: TGTGCCAGCAGTTTCGGGGGAGAACCAACCTACGAGCAGTACTTC. Translating it yields CASSFGGEPTYEQYF.

The V gene is TRBV6-5, the J gene TRBJ1-1, with D tentatively TRBD1 (5 bases). Germline V CDR1 and CDR2: MNHEY, SVGAGI. CDR3 length equals 15 residues. Trimming cost V 2 bases and J 10 bases, with 20 bases left between them. The CDR3 here is CASSYRQLTGGVAFF. The CDR3 DNA sequence: TGTGCCAGCAGTTACAGGCAACTGACCGGGGGGGTAGCTTTCTTT.

The chain carries TRBV5-4 and TRBJ2-2; D might be TRBD1 (6 bases). The CDR3 has 16 amino acids. Germline CDR1 is SGHNT and CDR2 is YYREEE (reference sequence). Trimming removed 4 bases at V and 0 bases at J, with 13 bases between. CDR3 coding DNA: TGTGCCAGCAGCCGGTTCGCAGGGGCGAACACCGGGGAGCTGTTTTTT. Protein product: CASSRFAGANTGELFF. Variable domain in full (rest from reference TRBV5-4 and TRBJ2-2): ETGVTQSPTHLIKTRGQQVTLRCSSQSGHNTVSWYQQALGQGPQFIFQYYREEENGRGNFPPRFSGLQFPNYSSELNVNALELDDSALYLCASSRFAGANTGELFFGEGSRLTVL.

This chain connects TRBV27 to TRBJ1-6; D is uncertain. Germline assignment: CDR1 MNHEY and CDR2 SMNVEV (reference sequence). Trimming shortened V by 7 bases and J by 6 bases, and 16 bases separated the two germline ends. This CDR3 is built from 15 residues. Here the CDR3 reads CASNPGPPVNSPLHF. CDR3 coding DNA: TGTGCCAGCAACCCGGGTCCTCCCGTTAATTCACCCCTCCACTTT.

This clone has more than one count but fewer than ten. V is TRBV5-4 and J is TRBJ2-3; TRBD2 aligns across 8 bases. The CDR3 covers 17 residues. The J segment lost 0 bases and the V segment lost 0 bases, leaving 6 bases of the junction unmatched. Germline lookup yields CDR1 SGHNT and CDR2 YYREEE (reference sequence). The CDR3 sequence: CASSLVRGGASTDTQYF. The CDR3 bases are TGTGCCAGCAGCTTGGTTCGGGGGGGGGCTAGCACAGATACGCAGTATTTT.

V usage is TRBV30 and J usage is TRBJ2-3; D is unclear. The CDR3 length is 15 residues. The V gene's germline CDR1 is GTSNPN and CDR2 SVGIG (reference sequence). Trimming pared 0 bases from V and 1 base from J, leaving 11 bases between. CDR3 coding DNA: TGTGCCTGGAGTGTACTACCCAGCGGCACAGATACGCAGTATTTT. Translation gives CAWSVLPSGTDTQYF.

This rearrangement joins TRBV7-8 to TRBJ2-3, with TRBD2 matching over 9 bases. CDR1 and CDR2 (germline): SGHVS, FQNEAQ. Germline trimming cut 5 bases from V and 2 bases from J; bases unmatched to any gene: 5. The length of the CDR3 is 15 residues. The CDR3 DNA reads as TGTGCCAGCAGCCCGGCGGGGGGGAACACAGATACGCAGTATTTT. This codes for CASSPAGGNTDTQYF.

This chain connects TRBV4-2 to TRBJ2-5, with 9 nucleotides matching TRBD1. The V gene end was trimmed by 4 bases and the J gene end by 0 bases; junction bases not matched to a gene: 9. Looked up from germline, CDR1 is LGHNA and CDR2 is YNFKEQ. This CDR3 comprises 17 residues. CDR3 amino acids: CASSPRDRADYQETQYF. As DNA, the CDR3 is TGTGCCAGCAGCCCTCGGGACAGGGCAGATTACCAAGAGACCCAGTACTTC.

The rearrangement links TRBV7-9 to TRBJ2-7; 7 bases match TRBD2. After removal of 1 base from V and 0 bases from J, the junction contained 6 bases not matched to a gene. Germline CDR1 and CDR2: SEHNR and FQNEAQ (reference sequence). The CDR3 loop spans 16 amino acids. The CDR3 reads CASSLDERGNSYEQYF. Written as DNA, the CDR3 is TGTGCCAGCAGCTTAGACGAGCGGGGAAACTCCTACGAGCAGTACTTC.

This clone was seen only a few times. This chain joins TRBV19 and TRBJ1-4; 10 bases map to TRBD1. J was trimmed by 7 bases and V by 6 bases; bases with no gene match: 14. The CDR3 is made up of 17 amino acids. CDR1 LNHDA and CDR2 SQIVND come from the germline V gene (reference sequence). This CDR3 is CASSLGTGVYSGEKLFF. The CDR3 region has the DNA TGTGCCAGTAGCCTCGGGACAGGGGTGTACTCTGGTGAAAAACTGTTTTTT.

The table lists this clone with a few counts. Other nucleotide sequences from this sample produce the same CDR3. The rearrangement joins TRBV7-9 to TRBJ1-1; D is uncertain. The CDR3 sequence is 12 residues long. Germline V gene data show CDR1 as SEHNR and CDR2 as FQNEAQ (reference sequence). V was trimmed by 1 base and J by 5 bases, leaving 5 bases between them. In DNA, the CDR3 is TGTGCCAGCAGCTTAGTCAGGACTGAAGCTTTCTTT. Protein product: CASSLVRTEAFF.

This rearrangement joins TRBV30 to TRBJ1-4; 8 bases agree with TRBD1. J gave up 4 bases and V 1 base, and 5 bases lay outside the gene matches. This CDR3 is 15 amino acids long. Germline assignment: CDR1 GTSNPN and CDR2 SVGIG (reference sequence). For the CDR3, the DNA is TGTGCCTGGAGTGGGGGACAGGACTTTAATGAAAAACTGTTTTTT. Translated: CAWSGGQDFNEKLFF.

This clone was observed a few times. This sequence joins TRBV5-1 and TRBJ2-1; 12 positions match TRBD2. The V gene end was trimmed by 1 base and the J gene end by 8 bases; junction bases not matched to a gene: 7. CDR3 length equals 16 residues. Germline assignment: CDR1 SGHRS and CDR2 YFSETQ. The CDR3 DNA sequence: TGCGCCAGCAGCTTGCCCCCTAGCGGGGGGGCCGATGAGCAGTTCTTC. This translates into CASSLPPSGGADEQFF.

V gene TRBV6-5 combines with J gene TRBJ2-1; 7 bases line up with TRBD2. This CDR3 contains 14 residues. CDR1 MNHEY and CDR2 SVGAGI come from the germline V gene. V dropped 5 bases and J dropped 7; count of bases not matched to a gene: 8. CDR3 in DNA: TGTGCCAGCAGTCCGAGACTAGCCCGGAATGAGCAGTTCTTC. This encodes CASSPRLARNEQFF.

This chain connects TRBV30 to TRBJ1-5; 8 positions agree with TRBD1. V lost 2 bases and J lost 8; bases outside the gene matches: 8. CDR3 size: 14 residues. The V gene's germline CDR1 is GTSNPN and CDR2 SVGIG (reference sequence). CDR3 in amino acids: CAWSRVQGAEPQHF. As DNA, the CDR3 is TGTGCCTGGAGTCGGGTTCAGGGGGCTGAGCCCCAGCATTTT.

The chain combines TRBV7-9 with TRBJ1-1; 7 bases are shared with TRBD1. Trimming cost V 2 bases and J 0 bases; bases outside gene matches: 3. The CDR3 is 15 amino acids. Germline V CDR1 and CDR2: SEHNR, FQNEAQ (reference sequence). CDR3 bases: TGTGCCAGCAGCTTAAGGGGGCAGGTGAACACTGAAGCTTTCTTT. It codes for CASSLRGQVNTEAFF. Based on the CDR3 plus reference TRBV7-9 and TRBJ1-1, the full variable domain is DTGVSQNPRHKITKRGQNVTFRCDPISEHNRLYWYRQTLGQGPEFLTYFQNEAQLEKSRLLSDRFSAERPKGSFSTLEIQRTEQGDSAMYLCASSLRGQVNTEAFFGQGTRLTVV.

This chain uses TRBV2 with TRBJ1-1, with D possibly matching TRBD1 (5 bases). Germline CDR1 is SNHLY and CDR2 is FYNNEI. V shed 3 bases and J shed 10 bases, with 15 bases lying between them. This CDR3 region has 13 residues. Here the CDR3 DNA reads TGTGCCAGCAGTGAGCGGGGGACCTTGGTAGCTTTCTTT. It specifies CASSERGTLVAFF.

In nucleotides, the CDR3 is TGTGCCAGCAGCGAACTCCCCCTGAGCTCCTACAATGAGCAGTTCTTC. As protein: CASSELPLSSYNEQFF. This chain links TRBV2 with TRBJ2-1; no definite D call. The V end lost 6 bases, the J end lost 0 bases, and 15 bases lay between the germline ends. This CDR3 contains 16 residues. Per the germline V gene, CDR1 is SNHLY and CDR2 is FYNNEI.

The CDR3 here is CASSQTNTDTQYF. For the CDR3, the DNA is TGTGCCAGCAGCCAAACTAACACAGATACGCAGTATTTT. The chain has TRBV16 and TRBJ2-3; the D is unclear. The CDR3 covers 13 residues. The ends were cut back, 2 bases at V and 2 bases at J, with 5 bases in the middle. Germline-derived CDR1 and CDR2 are KGHSY and FQNENV.

Note on this clone: Additional DNA sequences in this sample encode the identical CDR3. The chain joins TRBV7-2 to TRBJ1-1; possible D gene TRBD1, 5 bases. V was cut by 4 bases and J by 4 bases, with 10 bases left in between. This CDR3 contains 13 residues. CDR1 and CDR2 (germline): SGHTA, FQGNSA. The CDR3 bases are TGTGCCAGCAGCTCTGGGGGGGGCACTGAAGCTTTCTTT. Protein sequence: CASSSGGGTEAFF.

The V and J genes are TRBV6-4 and TRBJ2-2; TRBD2 is a possible D gene (6 bases). This CDR3 has 14 residues. Germline V gives CDR1 MRHNA, CDR2 SNTAGT. The V end lost 3 bases, the J end lost 1 base, and 6 bases lay between the germline ends. The CDR3 coding sequence is TGTGCCAGCAGTGAGGGAGGGAACACCGGGGAGCTGTTTTTT. This sequence encodes CASSEGGNTGELFF.

As regards this clone: Additional DNA sequences in this sample encode the identical CDR3. V and J are TRBV7-3 and TRBJ2-2; TRBD1 is a possible D gene (5 bases). The V end was cut by 6 bases, the J end by 4 bases, with 6 bases between. Germline V gene lookup returns CDR1 SGHTA and CDR2 FQGTGA. The CDR3 consists of 12 residues. The CDR3: CASSRGTGELFF. DNA for the CDR3: TGTGCCAGCAGTAGGGGCACCGGGGAGCTGTTTTTT.

CDR3: CASTPGTGVTGELFF. The CDR3 coding sequence is TGTGCCAGCACCCCCGGGACAGGGGTAACCGGGGAGCTGTTTTTT. The chain joins TRBV6-5 to TRBJ2-2; TRBD1 agrees at 10 bases. The ends lost 7 bases at V and 5 bases at J; junction bases unmatched: 7. This CDR3 is built from 15 residues. The V gene's germline CDR1 is MNHEY and CDR2 SVGAGI.

The rearrangement uses TRBV7-6 and TRBJ2-7; D is possibly TRBD2 (6 bases). Trimming removed 0 bases from V and 4 bases from J, with 7 bases in between. Germline-derived CDR1 and CDR2 are SGHVS and FNYEAQ. The length of the CDR3 is 13 residues. In DNA form, the CDR3 reads TGTGCCAGCAGCTTAGCGGGGGGTTACGAGCAGTACTTC. It yields the protein CASSLAGGYEQYF. Full variable domain (remainder filled in from reference TRBV7-6 and TRBJ2-7): GAGVSQSPRYKVTKRGQDVALRCDPISGHVSLYWYRQALGQGPEFLTYFNYEAQQDKSGLPNDRFSAERPEGSISTLTIQRTEQRDSAMYRCASSLAGGYEQYFGPGTRLTVT.

This chain joins TRBV7-2 and TRBJ2-7; TRBD2 might be the D (5 bases). The CDR3 has 14 residues. Germline-derived CDR1 and CDR2 are SGHTA and FQGNSA. V lost 1 base to trimming and J lost 5 bases, with 12 bases between them. CDR3: CASSLEIRGNEQYF. DNA of the CDR3: TGTGCCAGCAGCTTAGAGATCAGAGGGAACGAGCAGTACTTC. Full variable domain (missing parts from reference TRBV7-2 and TRBJ2-7): GAGVSQSPSNKVTEKGKDVELRCDPISGHTALYWYRQSLGQGLEFLIYFQGNSAPDKSGLPSDRFSAERTGGSVSTLTIQRTQQEDSAVYLCASSLEIRGNEQYFGPGTRLTVT.

The J gene is TRBJ2-1, the V gene TRBV9; TRBD1 matches at 8 bases. Germline V gene sequence: CDR1 SGDLS, CDR2 YYNGEE. The CDR3 consists of 17 residues. The trim removed 4 bases at V and 8 bases at J, leaving 17 bases unmatched. The CDR3 spells CASSSRGRTGRWDEQFF. The CDR3 coding sequence is TGTGCCAGCAGCAGTAGGGGAAGGACAGGGCGATGGGATGAGCAGTTCTTC.

The chain joins TRBV5-5 to TRBJ1-2, with 10 positions matching TRBD1. Germline CDR1 is SGHKS and CDR2 is YYEKEE (reference sequence). With 2 bases clipped from V and 5 bases from J, the junction kept 6 bases outside the gene matches. The length of the CDR3 is 15 residues. The CDR3 nucleotides are TGTGCCAGCAGCTTAGGGGACAGGGGATTGTATGGCTACACCTTC. The encoded protein is CASSLGDRGLYGYTF.